This T cell receptor beta chain comes out of a study of T cells in Graves' hyperthyroidism and ophthalmopathy. Looked up from germline, CDR1 is MNHNY and CDR2 is SVGAGI (reference sequence). Trimming cost V 5 bases and J 5 bases; bases outside gene matches: 3. The CDR3 spans 13 residues. Template material for amplifying TCR beta CDR3 regions consisted of RNA transcripts. A first-round RT-PCR of the TCR CDR3 used the HTBI primer set. TCRdb re-analysed the multiplex PCR reads in MiXCR, keeping a single row per CDR3 protein. The sample records 450,000 to 700,000 distinct CDR3 sequences, just over 45% being singletons. This clonotype was detected many times. Patients aged 18 to 65 with hyperthyroidism were newly diagnosed, with duration under 2 months.

The chain recombines TRBV6-6 with TRBJ1-1; TRBD1 agrees at 9 bases. Material for sequencing was peripheral blood or thyroid tissue (not recorded which). This TCR came from a woman under 30 with Graves' hyperthyroidism. The CDR3 region has the DNA TGTGCCAGCAGTAGCGACAGGGGGACTGAAGCTTTCTTT. This translates into CASSSDRGTEAFF.